Each of the 25 T cell receptor beta chains below was sequenced from the same sample in a study of blood T cells in healthy people across ages. A second PCR of about 6 to 11 cycles used a sample-barcoded 5' primer and a J-beta primer mix. TCRdb reprocessed the 5' RACE reads with MiXCR, giving one entry per CDR3 protein. The sample contains about 1.6 million distinct CDR3 sequences, 34% of which appear only once. The sample taken for sequencing was blood. The receptors derive from a woman in her twenties or thirties in good health.

This clonotype turned up a few times. The chain carries TRBV5-8 and TRBJ2-4; a weak D match, TRBD2 (5 bases). V shed 2 bases and J shed 3 bases, with 12 bases lying between them. CDR3 length: 15 amino acids. The germline CDR1 and CDR2 sequences are SGHTS and YDEGEE. The CDR3 DNA follows: TGTGCCAGCAGCTTAGGAAGAAGCGGCAAAAACATTCAGTACTTC. The encoded protein is CASSLGRSGKNIQYF.

The sample holds a few counts of this clonotype. The chain has TRBV4-2 and TRBJ1-5; D gene unclear. Germline assignment: CDR1 LGHNA and CDR2 YNFKEQ. This CDR3 has 14 amino acids. Trimming cost V 0 bases and J 8 bases, with 11 bases left between them. The chain's CDR3 is CASSQDAGIEPQHF. DNA of the CDR3: TGTGCCAGCAGCCAAGATGCGGGGATTGAGCCCCAGCATTTT.

In this sample, this clonotype turned up a few times. The gene calls are TRBV3-1 and TRBJ1-2; D unclear. CDR1 and CDR2 (germline): LGHDT, YNNKEL (reference sequence). Trimming took off 3 bases at V and 3 bases at J, with 8 bases between the two ends. The CDR3 contains 13 residues. CDR3 coding DNA: TGTGCCAGCAGCCATGAATCATACTATGGCTACACCTTC. Translated, it gives CASSHESYYGYTF. Full variable domain (outside the CDR3, taken from reference TRBV3-1 and TRBJ1-2): DTAVSQTPKYLVTQMGNDKSIKCEQNLGHDTMYWYKQDSKKFLKIMFSYNNKELIINETVPNRFSPKSPDKAHLNLHINSLELGDSAVYFCASSHESYYGYTFGSGTRLTVV.

The chain uses TRBV3-1 and TRBJ2-3; D not resolved. Germline values: CDR1 LGHDT, CDR2 YNNKEL (reference sequence). This CDR3 spans 14 amino acids. V lost 1 base to trimming and J lost 6 bases, with 11 bases between them. CDR3 coding DNA: TGTGCCAGCAGCCAAGGTCCCTTTAGGGATACGCAGTATTTT. It codes for CASSQGPFRDTQYF.

The rearrangement joins TRBV28 to TRBJ2-7, with D perhaps TRBD1 (6 bases). V was pared by 5 bases and J by 3 bases, with 14 bases between. The CDR3 loop spans 14 amino acids. From germline, CDR1 is MDHEN and CDR2 SYDVKM. The CDR3 is CASSTGTPNYEQYF. CDR3 nucleotide sequence: TGTGCCAGCAGTACCGGGACACCTAACTACGAGCAGTACTTC.

The chain employs TRBV3-1 and TRBJ1-3, with 7 bases that match TRBD1. The CDR3 totals 12 residues. V trimming: 10 bases; J trimming: 4 bases; junction bases outside the gene matches: 4. Germline lookup yields CDR1 LGHDT and CDR2 YNNKEL (reference sequence). CDR3 amino acids: CATSTGGNTIYF. DNA of the CDR3: TGTGCCACTTCGACAGGGGGAAACACCATATATTTT.

V and J are TRBV7-2 and TRBJ2-5, with 12 bases identical to TRBD2. CDR1 is SGHTA, CDR2 FQGNSA, per germline. J lost 7 bases, V lost 7 bases, and 7 bases had no gene match. This CDR3 region has 14 residues. The CDR3 nucleotides read TGTGCCAGCAAGGGGACTAGCGGGTCGGGGACCCAGTACTTC. The encoded protein is CASKGTSGSGTQYF.

This clonotype came up many times. The rearrangement joins TRBV4-1 to TRBJ2-7, with D unclear. Germline V lookup: CDR1 MGHRA, CDR2 YSYEKL. V was clipped by 3 bases and J by 2 bases, with 11 bases between them. This CDR3 is 14 amino acids long. The CDR3 sequence is CASSQVTQTYEQYF. The CDR3 DNA is TGCGCCAGCAGCCAGGTCACCCAGACCTACGAGCAGTACTTC.

This clonotype was observed a few times. This chain uses TRBV28 with TRBJ2-1; 7 positions agree with TRBD2. V trimming: 5 bases; J trimming: 8 bases; junction bases outside the gene matches: 9. CDR1 is MDHEN and CDR2 is SYDVKM in the germline V gene. This CDR3 region has 14 residues. CDR3 in amino acids: CASSTSETLDEQFF. DNA of the CDR3: TGTGCCAGCAGTACTAGCGAGACCCTCGATGAGCAGTTCTTC.

This chain joins TRBV2 and TRBJ1-6, with D possibly being TRBD1 (5 bases). The CDR3 runs to 14 residues. V lost 6 bases, J lost 8 bases, and 14 bases lay in between. Per the germline V gene, CDR1 is SNHLY and CDR2 is FYNNEI. This CDR3 is CASRAGTVDSPLHF. The CDR3 DNA reads as TGTGCCAGCAGGGCCGGGACGGTGGATTCACCCCTCCACTTT.

The gene calls are TRBV11-2 and TRBJ2-1, with 10 bases lining up with TRBD2. The V gene's germline CDR1 is SGHAT and CDR2 FQNNGV. This CDR3 has 16 residues. V dropped 2 bases and J dropped 7; count of bases not matched to a gene: 8. CDR3 sequence reads: CASSLNIAGGQNEQFF. Written as DNA, the CDR3 is TGTGCCAGCAGCTTAAATATAGCGGGGGGCCAGAATGAGCAGTTCTTC.

This clonotype was seen ten or more times. This sequence joins TRBV6-5 and TRBJ2-1; 9 positions agree with TRBD1. The CDR3 spans 15 residues. Trimming removed 4 bases from V and 5 bases from J; junction bases left unmatched: 6. Germline V gives CDR1 MNHEY, CDR2 SVGAGI. The CDR3 DNA follows: TGTGCCAGCAGTTCAGGACAGGGGACTAACAATGAGCAGTTCTTC. Amino acids: CASSSGQGTNNEQFF.

The genes are TRBV7-2 and TRBJ1-5; 9 bases are a match to TRBD1. CDR3 length equals 19 residues. Germline V gene lookup returns CDR1 SGHTA and CDR2 FQGNSA. V shed 5 bases, J shed 6 bases, and the junction held 20 bases outside the gene matches. The CDR3 DNA sequence: TGTACCAGCAGCATACCGCTGGGACAGGGCCAGGGAAAGGGTCAGCCCCAGCATTTT. This translates into CTSSIPLGQGQGKGQPQHF.

On this clonotype itself: With a much larger clone just one base away, this may be a read error. The chain links TRBV12-3 or TRBV12-4 to TRBJ1-6; D is unclear. The CDR3 spans 15 residues. V was trimmed by 3 bases and J by 4 bases, leaving 10 bases between them. The CDR3 protein is CASSFRPDYNSPLHF. The CDR3 DNA follows: TGTGCCAGCAGTTTCAGACCGGATTATAATTCACCCCTCCACTTT.

This clonotype has just a few counts. The V call is TRBV20-1, the J call TRBJ2-7; the match to TRBD2 covers 8 bases. The CDR3 runs 12 residues. Germline CDR1 reads DFQATT; CDR2 reads SNEGSKA (reference sequence). This CDR3 is CSGIKGGLGTYF. CDR3 nucleotides: TGCAGCGGGATAAAGGGGGGACTAGGAACGTACTTC.

The chain employs TRBV6-4 and TRBJ2-3; D unclear. The germline gives CDR1 MRHNA, CDR2 SNTAGT. This CDR3 has 18 amino acids. The ends were cut back, 7 bases at V and 1 base at J, with 24 bases in the middle. DNA for the CDR3: TGTGCCAGCATAATTGGGCGGAAACCGGCAGTCGGCACAGATACGCAGTATTTT. This translates into CASIIGRKPAVGTDTQYF.

Worth noting for this clonotype: Sequence at one end of the junction differs from germline and may be a read error. The chain joins TRBV5-6 to TRBJ1-1; tentatively, D is TRBD1 (5 bases). The CDR3 covers 14 residues. Germline CDR1 and CDR2: SGHDT and YYEEEE. This CDR3 is CASSIAGRDTEDFF. CDR3 DNA: TGTGCTAGCAGCATAGCAGGGAGAGACACTGAAGATTTCTTT.

There are a few counts of this clonotype. The rearrangement joins TRBV3-1 to TRBJ1-4, with D unresolved. V was cut by 2 bases and J by 5 bases, with 3 bases left in between. In germline, CDR1 is LGHDT, CDR2 YNNKEL (reference sequence). The CDR3 is 12 amino acids. CDR3 DNA: TGTGCCAGCAGCCAAAGGAATGAAAAACTGTTTTTT. Translated: CASSQRNEKLFF.

This chain joins TRBV15 and TRBJ2-7, with D possibly TRBD2 on 6 matching bases. Germline V lookup: CDR1 LNHNV, CDR2 YYDKDF (reference sequence). V was pared by 0 bases and J by 5 bases, with 17 bases between. The CDR3 is made up of 16 amino acids. The CDR3 loop reads CATSRDGPTSSHEQYF. The CDR3 DNA is TGTGCCACCAGCAGAGATGGTCCGACTAGTTCCCACGAGCAGTACTTC.

CDR3 sequence: CSAPPPTSIAYEQYF. DNA for the CDR3: TGCAGTGCTCCACCGCCGACTAGCATCGCCTACGAGCAGTACTTC. This chain uses TRBV20-1 with TRBJ2-7; 7 nucleotides align to TRBD2. V lost 5 bases and J lost 2; bases outside the gene matches: 12. The CDR3 has 15 residues. In germline, CDR1 is DFQATT, CDR2 SNEGSKA (reference sequence).

This clonotype has more than one count but fewer than ten. This rearrangement joins TRBV3-1 to TRBJ2-5, with D perhaps TRBD2 (5 bases). The ends were cut back, 0 bases at V and 7 bases at J, with 18 bases in the middle. Per the germline V gene, CDR1 is LGHDT and CDR2 is YNNKEL (reference sequence). The CDR3 covers 16 residues. CDR3 coding DNA: TGTGCCAGCAGCCAAGATGGATCCGGTTCCGGAGGGACCCAGTACTTC. Residues: CASSQDGSGSGGTQYF.

This clonotype turned up a few times. The V call is TRBV5-1, the J call TRBJ2-1; no reliable D call. CDR1 SGHRS and CDR2 YFSETQ come from the germline V gene. The CDR3 length is 16 residues. V was clipped by 0 bases and J by 0 bases, with 10 bases between them. The CDR3: CASSLEAWSSYNEQFF. The CDR3 nucleotides read TGCGCCAGCAGCTTGGAGGCATGGAGCTCCTACAATGAGCAGTTCTTC.

The gene calls are TRBV20-1 and TRBJ1-2; unclear D gene. CDR1 is DFQATT and CDR2 is SNEGSKA in the germline V gene (reference sequence). The CDR3 runs to 13 residues. Trimming cost V 1 base and J 4 bases, with 10 bases left between them. CDR3: CSARAGRPYGYTF. The CDR3 DNA is TGCAGTGCTAGAGCAGGACGGCCCTATGGCTACACCTTC.

In DNA, the CDR3 is TGCGCCAGCAGCATAGGACAGGGAATGAGCACAGATACGCAGTATTTT. It codes for CASSIGQGMSTDTQYF. The rearrangement links TRBV5-1 to TRBJ2-3, with 8 bases identical to TRBD1. J lost 0 bases, V lost 4 bases, and 7 bases had no gene match. This CDR3 is built from 16 residues. The germline CDR1 and CDR2 sequences are SGHRS and YFSETQ.

The sample holds a few counts of this clonotype. This chain joins TRBV5-1 and TRBJ2-6; 9 nucleotides line up with TRBD1. Trimming at V came to 4 bases and at J to 0 bases, leaving 11 bases not matched to a gene. The V gene's germline CDR1 is SGHRS and CDR2 YFSETQ. The CDR3 has 19 residues. CDR3 bases: TGCGCCAGCAGCCTGAGACAGGGGGTCCCTTCCTCTGGGGCCAACGTCCTGACTTTC. Its protein is CASSLRQGVPSSGANVLTF.